A single sample is the source of the 32 T cell receptor beta chains below, sequenced in a study of blood T cell repertoires in COVID-19. Method: immunoSEQ multiplex PCR; TCRdb's copy keeps in-frame clones and lacks some. The table includes approximately 96,000 clones, about 85% detected once. What was sequenced was peripheral blood. The receptors derive from a woman of 80 years or more with acute or convalescent COVID-19.

The rearrangement uses TRBV24-1 and TRBJ2-3; no clear D. This CDR3 is 10 amino acids long. Trimming removed 7 bases from V and 6 bases from J, with 4 bases in between. Per germline, CDR1 KGHDR and CDR2 SFDVKD. CDR3: CATRSDTQYF. As DNA, the CDR3 is TGTGCCACCAGATCGGATACGCAGTATTTT.

Worth noting for this clone: Other DNA sequences in the sample encode the same CDR3. The CDR3: CAIRGQGQETQYF. The DNA for the CDR3 is TGTGCCATAAGGGGACAGGGCCAAGAGACCCAGTACTTC. The chain links TRBV10-3 to TRBJ2-5, with 9 bases matching TRBD1. CDR1 is ENHRY and CDR2 is SYGVKD in the germline V gene. CDR3 length equals 13 residues. J gave up 1 base and V 9 bases, and 3 bases lay outside the gene matches.

A note on this clone: This sequence may be a read error, since a much larger clone differs from it by one base. The chain is built from TRBV6-4 and TRBJ1-2, with a possible D match to TRBD1 (5 bases). This CDR3 has 13 residues. The V end lost 4 bases, the J end lost 8 bases, and 14 bases lay between the germline ends. Germline V lookup: CDR1 MRHNA, CDR2 SNTAGT. The CDR3 loop is CASSGTRGNGYTF. The CDR3 coding sequence is TGTGCCAGCAGTGGAACAAGGGGCAACGGCTACACCTTC.

The V and J genes are TRBV5-4 and TRBJ1-1; tentatively, D is TRBD1 (6 bases). Trimming stripped 0 bases from V and 0 bases from J, with 9 bases between. The CDR3 covers 15 residues. Germline CDR1 is SGHNT and CDR2 is YYREEE (reference sequence). CDR3: CASSLAGAMNTEAFF. For the CDR3, the DNA is TGTGCCAGCAGCTTGGCAGGGGCGATGAACACTGAAGCTTTCTTT.

The chain recombines TRBV30 with TRBJ1-1; TRBD1 agrees at 8 bases. CDR1 and CDR2 (germline): GTSNPN, SVGIG (reference sequence). V trimming: 3 bases; J trimming: 8 bases; junction bases outside the gene matches: 5. The CDR3 consists of 12 residues. CDR3 DNA: TGTGCCTGGAGGGAACAGGGGGTAGAAGCTTTCTTT. This encodes CAWREQGVEAFF.

The rearrangement links TRBV6-5 to TRBJ2-7; D possibly corresponds to TRBD2 (6 bases). The germline V gene encodes CDR1 MNHEY and CDR2 SVGAGI. The CDR3 is 15 amino acids. Trimming removed 6 bases at V and 2 bases at J, with 17 bases between. The chain's CDR3 is CASSPTGTGAYEQYF. In DNA, the CDR3 is TGTGCCAGCAGCCCGACCGGGACGGGAGCCTACGAGCAGTACTTC.

This chain links TRBV7-8 with TRBJ2-7, with D hard to call. CDR3 length: 13 amino acids. The germline V gene has CDR1 SGHVS and CDR2 FQNEAQ. Trimming removed 1 base at V and 3 bases at J, with 7 bases between. The CDR3 bases are TGTGCCAGCAGCTTAGATCCGGGCTACGAGCAGTACTTC. Amino acids: CASSLDPGYEQYF.

The rearrangement links TRBV6-5 to TRBJ1-2; 7 bases agree with TRBD1. The CDR3 is made up of 12 amino acids. The V segment lost 9 bases and the J segment 4 bases; nucleotides outside the gene matches: 5. Germline CDR1 reads MNHEY; CDR2 reads SVGAGI. The DNA for the CDR3 is TGTGCCAGTTCCAGGGGGTCCTATGGCTACACCTTC. This codes for CASSRGSYGYTF.

The chain joins TRBV3-1 (or the pseudogene TRBV3-2) to TRBJ2-3; unclear D gene. Germline CDR1 LGHDT, CDR2 YNNKEL (reference sequence). The CDR3 totals 15 residues. The ends were cut back, 1 base at V and 4 bases at J, with 12 bases in the middle. The CDR3 spells CASSQARSGPDTQYF. DNA for the CDR3: TGTGCCAGCAGCCAAGCAAGGAGTGGTCCAGATACGCAGTATTTT.

The chain carries TRBV14 and TRBJ1-1; tentatively, D is TRBD1 (5 bases). This CDR3 comprises 15 residues. The germline CDR1 and CDR2 sequences are SGHDN and FVKESK. V lost 1 base and J 0 bases, leaving 9 bases between the germline ends. The CDR3 spells CASSQGFRVNTEAFF. CDR3 DNA sequence: TGTGCCAGCAGCCAAGGTTTCAGGGTGAACACTGAAGCTTTCTTT.

This chain connects TRBV7-2 to TRBJ1-5, with 7 bases aligning to TRBD1. CDR1 is SGHTA and CDR2 is FQGNSA in the germline V gene. The CDR3 is made up of 13 amino acids. The trim removed 5 bases at V and 5 bases at J, leaving 3 bases unmatched. The CDR3 region has the DNA TGTGCCAGCAGCCCTCAGGGGGATCAGCCCCAGCATTTT. Its translation is CASSPQGDQPQHF.

The chain is built from TRBV28 and TRBJ2-1; TRBD2 matches at 9 bases. J lost 11 bases, V lost 6 bases, and 14 bases had no gene match. This CDR3 comprises 15 residues. Germline CDR1 and CDR2: MDHEN and SYDVKM. The CDR3 protein is CASRSPSSGAMKQFF. Written as DNA, the CDR3 is TGTGCCAGCAGATCCCCTTCTAGCGGGGCAATGAAGCAGTTCTTC.

The gene calls are TRBV7-2 and TRBJ1-4, with TRBD1 matching over 7 bases. CDR3 length equals 14 residues. The germline V gene has CDR1 SGHTA and CDR2 FQGNSA. V lost 5 bases and J lost 10; bases outside the gene matches: 10. The CDR3 bases are TGTGCCAGCAGCCCCCAGGGGGGTCTGGCAAAACTGTTTTTT. Translation gives CASSPQGGLAKLFF.

Turning to this clone: The same CDR3 is also encoded by other DNA sequences in this sample. The rearrangement joins TRBV2 to TRBJ1-1, with 7 bases aligning to TRBD1. CDR1 SNHLY and CDR2 FYNNEI come from the germline V gene. V shed 6 bases and J 1 base; nucleotides not matched to a gene: 2. This CDR3 region has 13 residues. The CDR3: CASRGTANTEAFF. The DNA for the CDR3 is TGTGCCAGCAGGGGGACAGCGAACACTGAAGCTTTCTTT.

The chain has TRBV19 and TRBJ1-2, with TRBD1 matching 7 bases. After removal of 6 bases from V and 7 bases from J, the junction contained 11 bases not matched to a gene. The CDR3 contains 14 residues. Germline CDR1 reads LNHDA; CDR2 reads SQIVND (reference sequence). The DNA of the CDR3 is TGTGCCAGTAGCGACAGGGACACCTCGCGTGGCTACACCTTC. Amino acids: CASSDRDTSRGYTF.

This chain uses TRBV7-2 with TRBJ2-7, with TRBD2 matching 11 bases. V trimming: 5 bases; J trimming: 4 bases; junction bases outside the gene matches: 4. The CDR3 is 14 residues long. The germline V gene encodes CDR1 SGHTA and CDR2 FQGNSA. CDR3 in DNA: TGTGCCAGCAGCCGTAGCGGGGGGGCTTACGAGCAGTACTTC. Protein product: CASSRSGGAYEQYF.

This rearrangement joins TRBV6-5 to TRBJ1-1; D may be TRBD1 (5 bases). CDR3 length equals 13 residues. The V and J ends lost 6 bases and 7 bases respectively, with 15 bases between them. The V gene's germline CDR1 is MNHEY and CDR2 SVGAGI. The CDR3 DNA sequence: TGTGCCAGCAGATACCGACAGACGCATGAAGCTTTCTTT. This translates into CASRYRQTHEAFF.

The CDR3 bases are TGTGCCAGCAGCCCGCGGGGACAGGGGAAGGAGACCCAGTACTTC. It codes for CASSPRGQGKETQYF. The J gene is TRBJ2-5, the V gene TRBV9; 10 bases align to TRBD1. The ends lost 4 bases at V and 5 bases at J; junction bases unmatched: 8. The CDR3 sequence is 15 residues long. In germline, CDR1 is SGDLS, CDR2 YYNGEE.

The chain has TRBV27 and TRBJ1-2; TRBD1 agrees at 9 bases. CDR3 length: 13 amino acids. Germline V gene lookup returns CDR1 MNHEY and CDR2 SMNVEV (reference sequence). Trimming at V came to 6 bases and at J to 8 bases, leaving 7 bases not matched to a gene. The CDR3: CASSLRQGVGYTF. In DNA, the CDR3 is TGTGCCAGCAGCTTACGACAGGGGGTAGGCTACACCTTC.

In its sample, this clone was seen a few times. The chain carries TRBV7-9 and TRBJ1-4, with 8 nucleotides matching TRBD1. V shed 4 bases and J 4 bases; nucleotides not matched to a gene: 14. Germline V gene lookup returns CDR1 SEHNR and CDR2 FQNEAQ (reference sequence). The CDR3 covers 18 residues. The CDR3 DNA follows: TGTGCCAGCAGCTCTCCGGGACAGGCCCCCTCGCGTAATGAAAAACTGTTTTTT. Protein sequence: CASSSPGQAPSRNEKLFF.

The rearrangement joins TRBV6-2 or TRBV6-3 to TRBJ2-1; D is unresolved. The CDR3 has 14 residues. Germline V gene data show CDR1 as MNHEY and CDR2 as SVGEGT. V shed 4 bases and J shed 6 bases, with 13 bases lying between them. The CDR3 sequence: CASSWSQTVNEQFF. CDR3 nucleotides: TGTGCCAGCAGTTGGAGCCAGACCGTCAATGAGCAGTTCTTC.

CDR3 in DNA: TGTGCCTGGAGAGCCTCAGGGGGCACTGAAGCTTTCTTT. Its protein product is CAWRASGGTEAFF. This chain uses TRBV30 with TRBJ1-1; 7 bases are a match to TRBD1. Germline V gene sequence: CDR1 GTSNPN, CDR2 SVGIG (reference sequence). The CDR3 is 13 residues long. The J segment lost 4 bases and the V segment lost 3 bases, leaving 5 bases of the junction unmatched.

The sample holds a few counts of this clone. The chain joins TRBV10-3 to TRBJ1-2; 8 nucleotides match TRBD1. CDR1 is ENHRY and CDR2 is SYGVKD in the germline V gene. The CDR3 contains 15 residues. V dropped 6 bases and J dropped 2; count of bases not matched to a gene: 8. This chain's CDR3 is CAISSDRGVNYGYTF. CDR3 nucleotides: TGTGCCATCAGCTCCGACAGGGGAGTAAACTATGGCTACACCTTC.

The V and J genes are TRBV18 and TRBJ2-2; 13 positions agree with TRBD2. The J segment lost 4 bases and the V segment lost 6 bases, leaving 2 bases of the junction unmatched. The CDR3 has 15 amino acids. Germline loops: CDR1 KGHSH, CDR2 LQKENI. The CDR3 sequence: CASSRTSGSTGELFF. The DNA for the CDR3 is TGTGCCAGCTCGCGGACTAGCGGGAGCACCGGGGAGCTGTTTTTT.

As regards this clone: No DNA is shown, since the ends of the CDR3 on it are uncertain; the CDR3 is the one TCRdb lists. The chain uses TRBV5-6 and TRBJ2-2; the table's D gene call, TRBD2, was not cross checked with the DNA. Per germline, CDR1 SGHDT and CDR2 YYEEEE. The CDR3 sequence runs 13 residues, both termini included. CDR3 loop: CASILGGTGELFF.

V is TRBV11-2 and J is TRBJ1-3; 8 bases are shared with TRBD1. This CDR3 comprises 15 residues. CDR1 is SGHAT, CDR2 FQNNGV, per germline. V was clipped by 6 bases and J by 5 bases; unmatched bases: 9. The CDR3 bases are TGTGCCAGCAGTCTAGACAGGGGCGAGAGAAACACCATATATTTT. Its translation: CASSLDRGERNTIYF.

This clone appeared a few times. The chain uses TRBV28 and TRBJ1-2; 8 bases fit TRBD1. The length of the CDR3 is 15 residues. Germline V gives CDR1 MDHEN, CDR2 SYDVKM. V shed 2 bases, J shed 4 bases, and the junction held 6 bases outside the gene matches. The CDR3 is CASSLRDRLIYGYTF. CDR3 DNA: TGTGCCAGCAGTTTAAGGGACAGGCTTATCTATGGCTACACCTTC.

This clone was detected only a few times. V gene TRBV28 combines with J gene TRBJ1-6, with a tentative D call TRBD1 (6 bases). The CDR3 spans 15 residues. Germline V lookup: CDR1 MDHEN, CDR2 SYDVKM. Trimming removed 4 bases from V and 6 bases from J, with 13 bases in between. In nucleotides, the CDR3 is TGTGCCAGCAGTTCACCCCGGGGGGCTAATTCACCCCTCCACTTT. This sequence encodes CASSSPRGANSPLHF.

J is TRBJ1-1 and V is TRBV5-4; tentative D call: TRBD1 (5 bases). Germline V lookup: CDR1 SGHNT, CDR2 YYREEE (reference sequence). V gave up 1 base and J gave up 2 bases, with 12 bases separating them. The CDR3 consists of 15 residues. CDR3 protein: CASSLSQGLNTEAFF. As DNA, the CDR3 is TGTGCCAGCAGCTTGTCCCAGGGACTAAACACTGAAGCTTTCTTT. The whole variable domain, remainder taken from reference TRBV5-4 and TRBJ1-1, is ETGVTQSPTHLIKTRGQQVTLRCSSQSGHNTVSWYQQALGQGPQFIFQYYREEENGRGNFPPRFSGLQFPNYSSELNVNALELDDSALYLCASSLSQGLNTEAFFGQGTRLTVV.

This chain connects TRBV11-2 to TRBJ1-2; a possible D gene is TRBD1 (6 bases). The germline CDR1 and CDR2 sequences are SGHAT and FQNNGV. V was trimmed by 3 bases and J by 6 bases, leaving 20 bases between them. The CDR3 spans 16 residues. Written as DNA, the CDR3 is TGTGCCAGCAGCTTCCTATCGTCTTGGGGGCTCAATGGCTACACCTTC. It translates to CASSFLSSWGLNGYTF.

The genes are TRBV28 and TRBJ2-5; 7 positions match TRBD1. The germline V gene has CDR1 MDHEN and CDR2 SYDVKM. CDR3 length: 14 residues. V lost 5 bases and J lost 6; bases outside the gene matches: 9. The CDR3: CASSTSGGVQTQYF. The CDR3 DNA sequence: TGTGCCAGCAGTACCTCAGGGGGAGTGCAGACCCAGTACTTC.

This sequence joins TRBV4-2 and TRBJ2-7; D may be TRBD2 (6 bases). Deletions cut 0 bases from V and 2 bases from J, with 8 bases between. The CDR3 loop spans 14 amino acids. Germline V gene sequence: CDR1 LGHNA, CDR2 YNFKEQ. The CDR3 DNA is TGTGCCAGCAGCCAAGAGGGACTTACCTACGAGCAGTACTTC. Its translation is CASSQEGLTYEQYF.